The rows below give T cell receptor beta chains drawn from one sample of a study of blood T cell repertoires in COVID-19. Data came from immunoSEQ multiplex PCR; TCRdb stores just in-frame clones and leaves some out. The data show approximately 110,000 clones, with 80% to 90% seen just once and 9.4% held by the top ten. Sequenced material: peripheral blood. The receptor set was obtained from a woman in her 70s with acute or convalescent COVID-19. The CDR3 runs from the conserved cysteine through the conserved F or W. A D gene is named only where the DNA matches it firmly. A row's size may be missing; if present it is once, few, many or a size class.

d_call clone_size j_call v_call cdr3_nt cdr3_aa
TRBD2 - TRBJ2-1 TRBV10-3 TGTGCCATCAGTGAGTCCTTTAGCGGGACCTCCTACAATGAGCAGTTCTTC CAISESFSGTSYNEQFF
- once TRBJ2-3 TRBV29-1 TGCAGCGTTGACGGCTTGTTGGGGGCACAGTGGGATACGCAGTATTTT CSVDGLLGAQWDTQYF
TRBD1 - TRBJ1-4 TRBV5-5 TGTGCCAGCAGCATCGGGTACGGGACAGGGCTCGAAAAACTGTTTTTT CASSIGYGTGLEKLFF
- - TRBJ2-3 TRBV29-1 TGCAGCGTTGAAGGGCAGGGCTTCACAGATACGCAGTATTTT CSVEGQGFTDTQYF
TRBD2 - TRBJ2-1 TRBV6-6 TGTGCCAGCAGTCCCAGCGGGGGGGCCCGCTCCTACAATGAGCAGTTCTTC CASSPSGGARSYNEQFF
TRBD1 - TRBJ1-2 TRBV6-1 TGTGCCAGCAGTGAAGGGCGGACAGGGACCTATGGCTACACCTTC CASSEGRTGTYGYTF
TRBD2 - TRBJ2-7 TRBV6-2/TRBV6-3 TGTGCCAGCAGCCAAGGGACTAGCGGTTCCTACGAGCAGTACTTC CASSQGTSGSYEQYF
TRBD1 - TRBJ2-2 TRBV19 TGTGCCAGTAGTACCCGGACAGGGGGGAACACCGGGGAGCTGTTTTTT CASSTRTGGNTGELFF
- - TRBJ1-2 TRBV5-1 TGCGCCAGCAGTTCGGACAGAGGCGGCTACACCTTC CASSSDRGGYTF
- - TRBJ1-2 TRBV2 TGTGCCAGCAGTGAGGCGACAACCGGCTACACCTTC CASSEATTGYTF
TRBD1 - TRBJ1-2 TRBV3-1/TRBV3-2 TGTGCCAGCAGCCCGGACAGGGCGACCTCCTATGGCTACACCTTC CASSPDRATSYGYTF
- - TRBJ2-3 TRBV4-3 TGCGCCAGCAGCCAAGATCCCAGGGGTCACACAGATACGCAGTATTTT CASSQDPRGHTDTQYF
- once TRBJ1-5 TRBV15 TGTGCCACCAGCAGTCAGTATAGCAATCAGCCCCAGCATTTT CATSSQYSNQPQHF
- - TRBJ1-2 TRBV3-1/TRBV3-2 TGTGCCAGCAGCCCCCAACCTGGGGCCCCCTATGGCTACACCTTC CASSPQPGAPYGYTF
- - TRBJ1-6 TRBV19 TGTGCCAGTAGTTTTGCTCATGGACAGTTTAATTCACCCCTCCACTTT CASSFAHGQFNSPLHF
- - TRBJ1-2 TRBV9 TGTGCCAGCAGACCACCCGAGGGTGGCTACACCTTC CASRPPEGGYTF
TRBD1 - TRBJ2-7 TRBV12-3/TRBV12-4 TGTGCCAGCATCGACAGGGGTGGCGAGCAGTACTTC CASIDRGGEQYF
- - TRBJ1-2 TRBV9 TGTGCCAGCAGCGTAGCTATAGGGGGTCGCTATGGCTACACCTTC CASSVAIGGRYGYTF
TRBD1 - TRBJ2-2 TRBV18 TGTGCCAGCTCACTGGTTAGGGACAGAACGAACACCGGGGAGCTGTTTTTT CASSLVRDRTNTGELFF
TRBD2 - TRBJ2-7 TRBV5-8 TGTGCCAGCAGCTTGGCGGGACTAGCGGGGTACTACGAGCAGTACTTC CASSLAGLAGYYEQYF
- - TRBJ1-4 TRBV3-1/TRBV3-2 TGTGCCAGCAGCCAAGGGGGGCTCACCTTTTTAGGTAAACTGTTTTTT CASSQGGLTFLGKLFF
- - TRBJ2-3 TRBV18 TGTGCCAGCTCATCACCGTTAGTCATGGGGGGAAGCACAGATACGCAGTATTTT CASSSPLVMGGSTDTQYF
- - TRBJ2-2 TRBV5-5 TGTGCCAGCAGCTCAGGGATGGACACCGGGGAGCTGTTTTTT CASSSGMDTGELFF
- - TRBJ2-5 TRBV6-2/TRBV6-3 TGTGCCAGCAGTTACACAGGCCAAGAGACCCAGTACTTC CASSYTGQETQYF
- - TRBJ1-6 TRBV7-9 TGTGCCAGCAGCTTAGGTCCGGTTCCTAATTCACCCCTCCACTTT CASSLGPVPNSPLHF
- - TRBJ2-7 TRBV10-3 TGTGCCATCAGTGGTGGGACACCCGCCTACGAGCAGTACTTC CAISGGTPAYEQYF
- - TRBJ2-3 TRBV9 TGTGCCAGCAGCGTACCAGGGGACCCTACAGATACGCAGTATTTT CASSVPGDPTDTQYF
TRBD1 - TRBJ2-6 TRBV5-5 TGTGCCAGCAGCTCCGGGACAGGGTCCCCTGGGGCCAACGTCCTGACTTTC CASSSGTGSPGANVLTF
TRBD2 - TRBJ2-5 TRBV5-1 TGCGCCAGCAGCCTGAATCCTAGCGGGGGGACTGAAGAGACCCAGTACTTC CASSLNPSGGTEETQYF
TRBD1 few TRBJ2-2 TRBV27 TGTGCCAGCAGGTGGACAGGGGGCGCGAGCACCGGGGAGCTGTTTTTT CASRWTGGASTGELFF
- - TRBJ2-7 TRBV12-3/TRBV12-4 TGTGCCAGCAGCCTAGCCCTAGCGTTCGAGCAGTACTTC CASSLALAFEQYF
TRBD1 - TRBJ2-5 TRBV2 TGTGCCAGCAGTGGGCCGACAGGGGGCTTGAGCGGGACCCAGTACTTC CASSGPTGGLSGTQYF
- - TRBJ2-5 TRBV11-2 TGTGCCAGCAGCTTAGGCACCGGGTACCAAGAGACCCAGTACTTC CASSLGTGYQETQYF
- - TRBJ1-2 TRBV3-1/TRBV3-2 TGTGCCAGCAGCCAAGATCCTGATGGCTACACCTTC CASSQDPDGYTF
TRBD1 - TRBJ1-1 TRBV5-4 TGTGCCAGCCTTGGGAGACCGGGACAGCTGAACACTGAAGCTTTCTTT CASLGRPGQLNTEAFF
- - TRBJ1-2 TRBV7-9 TGTGCCAGCAGCCACCTAAAAAGATTGACAGGAGACGGCTACACCTTC CASSHLKRLTGDGYTF
TRBD2 - TRBJ2-5 TRBV19 TGTGCCAGTAGTCGGACTAGCGGGGGGCCTCAAGAGACCCAGTACTTC CASSRTSGGPQETQYF
TRBD1 - TRBJ1-4 TRBV15 TGTGCCACCAGCAGAGATTGGGGACAGGGGGCAGCTAATGAAAAACTGTTTTTT CATSRDWGQGAANEKLFF
- - TRBJ2-3 TRBV7-3 TGTGCCAGCAGCTTAACGGGAGTAGATACGCAGTATTTT CASSLTGVDTQYF
TRBD1 - TRBJ1-6 TRBV7-2 TGTGCCAGCAGCTTAACAGGGGTTCCAGGTTCACCCCTCCACTTT CASSLTGVPGSPLHF
TRBD1 - TRBJ2-2 TRBV30 TGTGCCTGGAGACAGGGGGCCGGTTCGAACACCGGGGAGCTGTTTTTT CAWRQGAGSNTGELFF
- - TRBJ2-2 TRBV7-6 TGTGCCAGCACCAGGACGCTCGGGGGCACCGGGGAGCTGTTTTTT CASTRTLGGTGELFF
- - TRBJ1-2 TRBV6-5 TGTGCCAGCAGTTACTGGGCAGGTTCTAACTATGGCTACACCTTC CASSYWAGSNYGYTF
- - TRBJ2-5 TRBV7-8 TGTGCCAGCAGCTTAGAGTCGCGAGAGACCCAGTACTTC CASSLESRETQYF
TRBD1 - TRBJ2-7 TRBV5-5 TGTGCCAGCAGTCCCGGGACAGGGAGGTCCTACGAGCAGTACTTC CASSPGTGRSYEQYF
- - TRBJ1-2 TRBV27 TGTGCCAGCAGTTTATTGGGAGGGAGCGGCTACACCTTC CASSLLGGSGYTF
TRBD1 - TRBJ1-1 TRBV5-1 TGCGCCAGCAGGGAGGGGGCTGACACTGAAGCTTTCTTT CASREGADTEAFF
- - TRBJ1-1 TRBV2 TGTGCCAGCAACAGGATGAACACTGAAGCTTTCTTT CASNRMNTEAFF
TRBD2 - TRBJ2-7 TRBV7-8 TGTGCCAGCAGCTTCTCCCCCAGCGGGGCGAGCTCCTACGAGCAGTACTTC CASSFSPSGASSYEQYF
TRBD2 - TRBJ2-5 TRBV9 TGTGCCAGCAGCGTTACTAGCGGGGGTTGGGGAGAGACCCAGTACTTC CASSVTSGGWGETQYF
TRBD1 - TRBJ2-7 TRBV28 TGTGCCAGCAGTTTTGAATTAGGACAGGGGGCCCAGCAGTACTTC CASSFELGQGAQQYF
TRBD2 - TRBJ2-1 TRBV7-3 TGTGCCAGCAGCTTGTGGGCTAGCGGGGGGAGTGGGTACAATGAGCAGTTCTTC CASSLWASGGSGYNEQFF
TRBD1 - TRBJ1-3 TRBV10-3 TGTGCCATCAGTGAAGGGTCCCTTTTGCAGGGGGCTGGAAACACCATATATTTT CAISEGSLLQGAGNTIYF
- - TRBJ2-5 TRBV7-2 TGTGCCAGCAGCTTATGGGGGCCGCGAGAGACCCAGTACTTC CASSLWGPRETQYF
- few TRBJ1-1 TRBV18 TGTGCCAGCTCACAGGGGATAAACACTGAAGCTTTCTTT CASSQGINTEAFF